These 20 T cell receptor beta chains share one sample of origin, sequenced in a study of cytomegalovirus exposure and HLA in healthy donors. Measured with immunoSEQ multiplex PCR; TCRdb has only the in-frame clones, and not every one. Altogether around 250,000 clones are present, around 89% being singletons, with the ten largest covering 0.37%. Sample: PBMCs. The receptor source for this set is a woman aged 18 to 35 in good health and CMV-seronegative.

The rearrangement links TRBV14 to TRBJ1-3, with D hard to call. Germline loops: CDR1 SGHDN, CDR2 FVKESK. Trimming stripped 3 bases from V and 0 bases from J, with 15 bases between. This CDR3 has 17 amino acids. The CDR3 DNA is TGTGCCAGCAGCCAGGCTTTTGAGGGTCCCTCTGGAAACACCATATATTTT. It specifies CASSQAFEGPSGNTIYF. Full variable domain (remainder filled in from reference TRBV14 and TRBJ1-3): EAGVTQFPSHSVIEKGQTVTLRCDPISGHDNLYWYRRVMGKEIKFLLHFVKESKQDESGMPNNRFLAERTGGTYSTLKVQPAELEDSGVYFCASSQAFEGPSGNTIYFGEGSWLTVV.

This CDR3 is CASSSPPRGRSYEQYV. The CDR3 DNA follows: TGTGCCAGCAGCTCCCCACCAAGGGGCCGAAGCTACGAGCAGTACGTC. The chain joins TRBV7-8 to TRBJ2-7, with D possibly TRBD1 on 5 matching bases. The CDR3 runs to 16 residues. V was clipped by 4 bases and J by 3 bases, with 19 bases between them. The germline V gene has CDR1 SGHVS and CDR2 FQNEAQ.

The chain has TRBV28 and TRBJ1-5; D is unclear. Between the trimmed V and J ends, which lost 4 bases and 4 bases, there was a span of 14 bases. The CDR3 runs to 15 residues. Germline CDR1 reads MDHEN; CDR2 reads SYDVKM. CDR3: CASSYPHTENQPQHF. The CDR3 coding sequence is TGTGCCAGCAGTTACCCCCACACAGAAAATCAGCCCCAGCATTTT.

This clone was seen just once. The chain recombines TRBV2 with TRBJ2-1; 16 nucleotides line up with TRBD2. V trimming: 2 bases; J trimming: 2 bases; junction bases outside the gene matches: 3. CDR1 SNHLY and CDR2 FYNNEI come from the germline V gene. The CDR3 has 18 amino acids. CDR3 in amino acids: CASSERGLAGGPYNEQFF. The CDR3 DNA reads TGTGCCAGCAGTGAAAGGGGACTAGCGGGGGGGCCCTACAATGAGCAGTTCTTC.

The gene calls are TRBV28 and TRBJ1-2; D is perhaps TRBD1 (5 bases). The CDR3 runs to 13 residues. CDR1 MDHEN and CDR2 SYDVKM come from the germline V gene. V was shortened by 2 bases and J by 7 bases, with 11 bases between the two germline ends. CDR3 DNA: TGTGCCAGCAGTTTAGGATTGGGGCCTGGCTACACCTTC. The encoded protein is CASSLGLGPGYTF.

The gene calls are TRBV27 and TRBJ1-3, with a tentative D call TRBD1 (5 bases). From germline, CDR1 is MNHEY and CDR2 SMNVEV (reference sequence). The V end lost 2 bases, the J end lost 4 bases, and 15 bases lay between the germline ends. The CDR3 runs to 16 residues. CDR3 loop: CASSLSRGGPGNTIYF. In DNA, the CDR3 is TGTGCCAGCAGTTTAAGTCGGGGGGGTCCGGGAAACACCATATATTTT.

The rearrangement uses TRBV5-1 and TRBJ2-7, with TRBD1 as a possible D gene (6 bases). CDR3 length: 14 residues. The V end was cut by 4 bases, the J end by 6 bases, with 17 bases between. Germline V CDR1 and CDR2: SGHRS, YFSETQ. The CDR3: CASSPDTGFGEQYV. The CDR3, as DNA: TGCGCCAGCAGCCCCGACACAGGGTTCGGCGAGCAGTACGTC.

The V gene is TRBV2, the J gene TRBJ2-4, with 7 bases lining up with TRBD1. The length of the CDR3 is 15 residues. V dropped 6 bases and J dropped 3; count of bases not matched to a gene: 8. Per germline, CDR1 SNHLY and CDR2 FYNNEI. CDR3 amino acids: CASRGQVTFKNIQYF. In DNA, the CDR3 is TGTGCCAGCAGAGGACAGGTAACCTTCAAAAACATTCAGTACTTC.

The V call is TRBV7-9, the J call TRBJ1-1; perhaps TRBD1 as D (5 bases). This CDR3 contains 15 residues. V was pared by 1 base and J by 4 bases, with 13 bases between. The germline gives CDR1 SEHNR, CDR2 FQNEAQ (reference sequence). The CDR3, as DNA: TGTGCCAGCAGCTTAGTCCCAGGGCGAGTCACTGAAGCTTTCTTT. Amino acids: CASSLVPGRVTEAFF.

The V gene is TRBV7-9, the J gene TRBJ2-1; 7 positions agree with TRBD2. V was clipped by 4 bases and J by 4 bases; unmatched bases: 10. Germline-derived CDR1 and CDR2 are SEHNR and FQNEAQ (reference sequence). The CDR3 is 16 amino acids. CDR3 in DNA: TGTGCCAGCAGCTCGGGCCCAGCGGGGAAATACAATGAGCAGTTCTTC. It translates to CASSSGPAGKYNEQFF.

This chain's CDR3 is CSVDLRNTIYF. As DNA, the CDR3 is TGCAGCGTTGACCTTAGAAACACCATATATTTT. The V and J genes are TRBV29-1 and TRBJ1-3; D remains ambiguous. Germline V CDR1 and CDR2: SQVTM, ANQGSEA. Trimming shortened V by 3 bases and J by 5 bases, and 5 bases separated the two germline ends. This CDR3 has 11 residues.

V and J are TRBV28 and TRBJ2-2; 7 bases map to TRBD1. The junction had 6 bases not matched to a gene; V was cut back by 4 bases and J by 1 base. The CDR3 is made up of 16 amino acids. Germline values: CDR1 MDHEN, CDR2 SYDVKM. The chain's CDR3 is CASSSVGQLNTGELFF. DNA of the CDR3: TGTGCCAGCAGTTCCGTGGGACAGCTGAACACCGGGGAGCTGTTTTTT. Looking up the rest from reference TRBV28 and TRBJ2-2 gives the full variable domain: DVKVTQSSRYLVKRTGEKVFLECVQDMDHENMFWYRQDPGLGLRLIYFSYDVKMKEKGDIPEGYSVSREKKERFSLILESASTNQTSMYLCASSSVGQLNTGELFFGEGSRLTVL.

The CDR3 DNA is TGTGCCAGCAGCGTACTAGCGGGGGGTCAAGAGACCCAGTACTTC. Translation gives CASSVLAGGQETQYF. This sequence joins TRBV9 and TRBJ2-5; 11 nucleotides line up with TRBD2. The junction had 1 base not matched to a gene; V was cut back by 1 base and J by 2 bases. The CDR3 covers 15 residues. Germline V gene sequence: CDR1 SGDLS, CDR2 YYNGEE.

The chain joins TRBV5-8 to TRBJ2-5; D uncertain. The CDR3 has 13 residues. V dropped 0 bases and J dropped 2 bases, with 5 bases sitting between them. The germline V gene encodes CDR1 SGHTS and CDR2 YDEGEE. The CDR3 nucleotides are TGTGCCAGCAGCTTGGGCCTACAAGAGACCCAGTACTTC. It encodes CASSLGLQETQYF. The full variable domain, with the rest looked up from reference TRBV5-8 and TRBJ2-5, is EAGVTQSPTHLIKTRGQQATLRCSPISGHTSVYWYQQALGLGLQFLLWYDEGEERNRGNFPPRFSGRQFPNYSSELNVNALELEDSALYLCASSLGLQETQYFGPGTRLLVL.

The chain links TRBV28 to TRBJ2-7, with D perhaps TRBD2 (5 bases). This CDR3 spans 13 amino acids. The V end was cut by 3 bases, the J end by 1 base, with 7 bases between. Germline CDR1 is MDHEN and CDR2 is SYDVKM. CDR3: CASSFGGSYEQYF. The CDR3 DNA follows: TGTGCCAGCAGTTTTGGCGGGTCCTACGAGCAGTACTTC.

J is TRBJ2-1 and V is TRBV11-1, with 8 nucleotides matching TRBD2. Germline V gene sequence: CDR1 SGHAT, CDR2 FQDESV (reference sequence). The CDR3 consists of 15 residues. The V segment lost 1 base and the J segment 6 bases; nucleotides outside the gene matches: 5. As DNA, the CDR3 is TGTGCCAGCAGCTTAGGGGGGGGACTAGTCAATGAGCAGTTCTTC. Its translation: CASSLGGGLVNEQFF.

The chain links TRBV19 to TRBJ2-6; the D gene is possibly TRBD2 (5 bases). V was clipped by 5 bases and J by 0 bases, with 8 bases between them. Germline V gives CDR1 LNHDA, CDR2 SQIVND (reference sequence). The CDR3 contains 15 residues. This CDR3 reads CASSLGGSGANVLTF. The CDR3 region has the DNA TGTGCCAGTAGTTTAGGAGGCTCTGGGGCCAACGTCCTGACTTTC.

This clone has only a few counts. This chain joins TRBV7-3 and TRBJ2-7; 7 positions match TRBD1. CDR3 length: 15 residues. CDR1 is SGHTA, CDR2 FQGTGA, per germline. Unmatched junction bases numbered 5, after V lost 2 bases and J lost 1 base. CDR3 residues: CASSLRAGGSYEQYF. The CDR3 DNA follows: TGTGCCAGCAGCTTACGGGCAGGGGGATCCTACGAGCAGTACTTC.

This clone was counted only a few times. The chain joins TRBV28 to TRBJ1-2; possibly TRBD1 for D (6 bases). This CDR3 has 12 residues. V dropped 5 bases and J dropped 2 bases, with 6 bases sitting between them. The germline V gene encodes CDR1 MDHEN and CDR2 SYDVKM. The CDR3 here is CASSTGNYGYTF. CDR3 nucleotides: TGTGCCAGCAGTACAGGGAACTATGGCTACACCTTC.

This chain connects TRBV6-1 to TRBJ2-2, with D perhaps TRBD2 (5 bases). V lost 6 bases and J 5 bases, leaving 13 bases between the germline ends. This CDR3 comprises 14 residues. Germline assignment: CDR1 MNHNS and CDR2 SASEGT. The CDR3 reads CASRRHGETGELFF. CDR3 sequence (DNA): TGTGCCAGCAGACGTCACGGGGAAACCGGGGAGCTGTTTTTT.